This T cell receptor beta chain is drawn from a study of cytomegalovirus exposure and HLA in healthy donors. Libraries were prepared by immunoSEQ multiplex PCR; TCRdb keeps only in-frame clonotypes and omits some of them. The sample includes about 130,000 clones, about 87% of them seen just once. The CDR3 extends over 16 amino acids. Germline loops: CDR1 MGHRA, CDR2 YSYEKL. J lost 3 bases, V lost 4 bases, and 7 bases had no gene match. This TCR was recovered from a woman between 25 and 40 years old in good health and CMV-seropositive. The source material was PBMCs. The V call is TRBV4-1, the J call TRBJ2-1; 9 positions match TRBD1. In DNA, the CDR3 is TGCGCCAGCAGCCTCAGTCTGGGACAGGGCTACAATGAGCAGTTCTTC. As protein: CASSLSLGQGYNEQFF.